The TCR beta chain described here comes from a study of blood T cell repertoires in COVID-19. Study summary: From T cells, B-cell-depleted T cells, or PBMCs came the material, which was cDNA or gDNA.

This CDR3 is 15 amino acids long. Trimming took 5 bases from V and 2 from J; bases not matched to a gene: 5. Germline V gene sequence: CDR1 SGHTA, CDR2 FQGTGA. Here immunoSEQ multiplex PCR was the method, and the copy in TCRdb shows in-frame clones only, minus some. The sample contains hundreds of thousands of clones, over 85% of which appear only once. In this sample, this clone turned up a few times. V is TRBV7-3 and J is TRBJ2-1; the match to TRBD2 covers 8 bases. Material: peripheral blood. The clonotype was recovered from a man between 18 and 35 years old with COVID-19, enrolled during active disease. The CDR3, as DNA: TGTGCCAGCAGCCACGTAGCGGGAACCTACAATGAGCAGTTCTTC. Protein: CASSHVAGTYNEQFF. The whole variable domain, filled in from reference TRBV7-3 and TRBJ2-1, reads GAGVSQTPSNKVTEKGKYVELRCDPISGHTALYWYRQSLGQGPEFLIYFQGTGAADDSGLPNDRFFAVRPEGSVSTLKIQRTERGDSAVYLCASSHVAGTYNEQFFGPGTRLTVL.